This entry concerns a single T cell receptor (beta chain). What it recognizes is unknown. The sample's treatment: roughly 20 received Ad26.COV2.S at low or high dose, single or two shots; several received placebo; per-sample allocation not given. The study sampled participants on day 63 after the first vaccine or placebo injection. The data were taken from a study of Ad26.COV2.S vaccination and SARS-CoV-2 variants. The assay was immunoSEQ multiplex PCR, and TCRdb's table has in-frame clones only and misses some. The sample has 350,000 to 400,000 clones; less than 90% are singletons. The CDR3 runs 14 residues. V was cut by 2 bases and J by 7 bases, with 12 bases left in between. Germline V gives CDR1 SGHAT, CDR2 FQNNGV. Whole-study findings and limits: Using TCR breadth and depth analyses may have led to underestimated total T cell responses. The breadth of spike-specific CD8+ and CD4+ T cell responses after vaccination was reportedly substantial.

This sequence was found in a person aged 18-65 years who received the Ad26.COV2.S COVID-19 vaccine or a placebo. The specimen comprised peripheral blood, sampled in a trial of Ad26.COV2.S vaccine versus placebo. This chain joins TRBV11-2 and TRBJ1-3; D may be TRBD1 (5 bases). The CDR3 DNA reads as TGTGCCAGCAGCTTATCCGGGGGTTCCAACACCATATATTTT. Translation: CASSLSGGSNTIYF.